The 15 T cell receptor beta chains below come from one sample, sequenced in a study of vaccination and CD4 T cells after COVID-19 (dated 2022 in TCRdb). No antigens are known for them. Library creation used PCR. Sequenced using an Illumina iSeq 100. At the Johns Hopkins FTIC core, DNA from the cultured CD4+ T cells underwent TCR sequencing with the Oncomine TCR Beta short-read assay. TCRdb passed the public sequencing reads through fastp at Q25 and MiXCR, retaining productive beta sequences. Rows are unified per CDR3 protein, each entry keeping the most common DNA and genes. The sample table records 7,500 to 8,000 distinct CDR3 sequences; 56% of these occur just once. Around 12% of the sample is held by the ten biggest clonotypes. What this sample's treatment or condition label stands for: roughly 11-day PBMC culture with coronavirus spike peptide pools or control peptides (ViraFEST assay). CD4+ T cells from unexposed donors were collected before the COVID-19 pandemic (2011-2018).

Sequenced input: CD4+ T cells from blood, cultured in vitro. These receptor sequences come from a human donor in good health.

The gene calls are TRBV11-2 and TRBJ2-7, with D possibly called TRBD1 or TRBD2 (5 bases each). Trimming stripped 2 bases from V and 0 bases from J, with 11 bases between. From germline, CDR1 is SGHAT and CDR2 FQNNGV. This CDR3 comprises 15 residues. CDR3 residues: CASSLQGPSSYEQYF. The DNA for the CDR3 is TGTGCCAGCAGCTTACAGGGACCGAGCTCCTACGAGCAGTACTTC.

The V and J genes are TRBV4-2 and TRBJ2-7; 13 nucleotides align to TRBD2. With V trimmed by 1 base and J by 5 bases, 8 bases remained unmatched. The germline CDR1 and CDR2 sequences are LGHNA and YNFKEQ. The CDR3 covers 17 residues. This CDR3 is CASSQARGLAGSNEQYF. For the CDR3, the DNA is TGTGCCAGCAGCCAAGCCCGGGGACTAGCGGGATCCAACGAGCAGTACTTC.

CDR3 coding DNA: TGTGCCTGGAGTCCACAGGGGGCAGACTATGGCTACACCTTC. Protein: CAWSPQGADYGYTF. V is TRBV30 and J is TRBJ1-2; 9 bases line up with TRBD1. From germline, CDR1 is GTSNPN and CDR2 SVGIG (reference sequence). The CDR3 is 14 residues long. V lost 2 bases and J lost 3; bases outside the gene matches: 4. Full variable domain (missing parts from reference TRBV30 and TRBJ1-2): SQTIHQWPATLVQPVGSPLSLECTVEGTSNPNLYWYRQAAGRGLQLLFYSVGIGQISSEVPQNLSASRPQDRQFILSSKKLLLSDSGFYLCAWSPQGADYGYTFGSGTRLTVV.

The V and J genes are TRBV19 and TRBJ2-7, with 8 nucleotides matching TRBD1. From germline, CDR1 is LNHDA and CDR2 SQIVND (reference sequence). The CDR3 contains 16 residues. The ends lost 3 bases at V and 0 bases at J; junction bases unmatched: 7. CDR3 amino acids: CASSILGQANSYEQYF. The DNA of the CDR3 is TGTGCCAGTAGTATCCTGGGACAGGCTAACTCCTACGAGCAGTACTTC.

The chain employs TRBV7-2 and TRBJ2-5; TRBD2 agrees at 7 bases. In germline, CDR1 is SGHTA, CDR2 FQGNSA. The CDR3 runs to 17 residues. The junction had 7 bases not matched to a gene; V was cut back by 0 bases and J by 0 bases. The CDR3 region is CASSLAERGGYQETQYF. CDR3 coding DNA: TGTGCCAGCAGCTTAGCGGAGCGGGGAGGGTACCAAGAGACCCAGTACTTC.

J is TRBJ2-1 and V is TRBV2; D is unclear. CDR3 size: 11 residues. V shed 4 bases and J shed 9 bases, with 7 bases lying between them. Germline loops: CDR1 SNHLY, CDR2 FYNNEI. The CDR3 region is CASSVKVEQFF. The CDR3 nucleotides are TGTGCCAGCAGTGTTAAGGTTGAGCAGTTCTTC.

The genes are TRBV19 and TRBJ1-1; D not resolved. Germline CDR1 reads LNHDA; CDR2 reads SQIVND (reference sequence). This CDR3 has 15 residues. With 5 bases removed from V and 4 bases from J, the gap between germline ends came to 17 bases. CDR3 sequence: CASSLTPAGSTEAFF. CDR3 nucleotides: TGTGCCAGTAGTCTAACCCCAGCCGGTAGCACTGAAGCTTTCTTT.

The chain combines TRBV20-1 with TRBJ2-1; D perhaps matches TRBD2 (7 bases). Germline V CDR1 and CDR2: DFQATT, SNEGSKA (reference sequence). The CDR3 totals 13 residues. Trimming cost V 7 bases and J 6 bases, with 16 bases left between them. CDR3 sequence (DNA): TGCAGTGAGTGGCGGGGGCTCCGCAATGAGCAGTTCTTC. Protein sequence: CSEWRGLRNEQFF.

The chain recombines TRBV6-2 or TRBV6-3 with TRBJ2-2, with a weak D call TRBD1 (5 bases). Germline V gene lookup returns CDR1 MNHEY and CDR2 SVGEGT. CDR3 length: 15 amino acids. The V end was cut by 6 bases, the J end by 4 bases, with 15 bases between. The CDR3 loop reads CASRVDSTRTGELFF. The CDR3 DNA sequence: TGTGCCAGCAGAGTCGACAGTACACGCACCGGGGAGCTGTTTTTT.

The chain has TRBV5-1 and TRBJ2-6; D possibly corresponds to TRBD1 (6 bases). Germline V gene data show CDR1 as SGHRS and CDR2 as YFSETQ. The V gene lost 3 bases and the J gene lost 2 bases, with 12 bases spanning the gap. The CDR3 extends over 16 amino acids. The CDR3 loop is CASSSQGPPGANVLTF. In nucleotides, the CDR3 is TGCGCCAGCAGCTCACAGGGACCCCCTGGGGCCAACGTCCTGACTTTC. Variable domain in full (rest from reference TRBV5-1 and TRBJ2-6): KAGVTQTPRYLIKTRGQQVTLSCSPISGHRSVSWYQQTPGQGLQFLFEYFSETQRNKGNFPGRFSGRQFSNSRSEMNVSTLELGDSALYLCASSSQGPPGANVLTFGAGSRLTVL.

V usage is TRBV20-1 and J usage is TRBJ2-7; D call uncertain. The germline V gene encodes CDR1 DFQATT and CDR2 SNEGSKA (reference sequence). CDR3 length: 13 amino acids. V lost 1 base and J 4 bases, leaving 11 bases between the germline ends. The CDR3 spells CSARVVDGYEQYF. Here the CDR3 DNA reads TGCAGTGCTAGAGTGGTGGACGGGTACGAGCAGTACTTC.

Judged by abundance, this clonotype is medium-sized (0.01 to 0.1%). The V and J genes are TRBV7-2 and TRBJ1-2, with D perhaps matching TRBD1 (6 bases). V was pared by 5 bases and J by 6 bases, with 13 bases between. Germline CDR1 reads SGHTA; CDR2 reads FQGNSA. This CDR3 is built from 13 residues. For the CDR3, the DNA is TGTGCCAGCAGCAAAGCACAGGGAAATGGCTACACCTTC. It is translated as CASSKAQGNGYTF.

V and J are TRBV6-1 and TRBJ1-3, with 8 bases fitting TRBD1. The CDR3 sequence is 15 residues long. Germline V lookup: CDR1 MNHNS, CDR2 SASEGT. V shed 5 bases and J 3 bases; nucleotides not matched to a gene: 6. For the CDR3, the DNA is TGTGCCAGCAGTACCGGACAGGGATTTGGAAACACCATATATTTT. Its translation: CASSTGQGFGNTIYF.

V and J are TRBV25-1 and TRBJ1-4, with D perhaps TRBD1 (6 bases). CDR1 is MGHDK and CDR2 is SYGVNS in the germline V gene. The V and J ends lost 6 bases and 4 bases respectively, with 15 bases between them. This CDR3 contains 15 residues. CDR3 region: CASRPPGHLNEKLFF. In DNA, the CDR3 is TGTGCCAGCAGACCGCCGGGACACCTTAATGAAAAACTGTTTTTT. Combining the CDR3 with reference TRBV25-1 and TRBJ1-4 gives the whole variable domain EADIYQTPRYLVIGTGKKITLECSQTMGHDKMYWYQQDPGMELHLIHYSYGVNSTEKGDLSSESTVSRIRTEHFPLTLESARPSHTSQYLCASRPPGHLNEKLFFGSGTQLSVL.

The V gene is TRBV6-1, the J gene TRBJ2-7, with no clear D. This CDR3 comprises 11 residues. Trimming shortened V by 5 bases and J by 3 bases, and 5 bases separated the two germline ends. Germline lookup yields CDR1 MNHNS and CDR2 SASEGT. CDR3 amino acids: CASSPNYEQYF. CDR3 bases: TGTGCCAGCAGTCCGAACTACGAGCAGTACTTC.